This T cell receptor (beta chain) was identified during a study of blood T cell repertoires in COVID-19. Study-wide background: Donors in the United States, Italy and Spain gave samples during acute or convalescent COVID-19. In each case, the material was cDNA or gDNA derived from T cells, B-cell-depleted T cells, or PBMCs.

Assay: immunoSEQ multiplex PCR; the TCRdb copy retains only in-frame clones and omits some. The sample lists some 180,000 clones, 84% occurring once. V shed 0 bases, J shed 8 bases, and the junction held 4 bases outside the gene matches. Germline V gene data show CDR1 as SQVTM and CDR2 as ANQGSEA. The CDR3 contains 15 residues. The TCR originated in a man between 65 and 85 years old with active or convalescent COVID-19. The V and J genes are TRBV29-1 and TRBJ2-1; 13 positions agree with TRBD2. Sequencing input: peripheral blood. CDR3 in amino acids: CSVEDPGLAGHEQFF. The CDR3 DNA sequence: TGCAGCGTTGAAGACCCGGGACTAGCGGGGCATGAGCAGTTCTTC.